This T cell receptor (beta chain) emerged from a study of blood T cells in healthy people across ages. Study information: Capturing about one barcoded beta molecule per two T cells was achieved by template switching.

Germline V gene data show CDR1 as SGHTA and CDR2 as FQGNSA. The CDR3 has 15 residues. V was cut by 1 base and J by 4 bases, with 13 bases left in between. Alongside a J-beta primer mix, a sample-barcoded 5' primer served in a second PCR lasting 7 to 11 cycles. The authors tagged each cDNA molecule using a template-switch adaptor with 12 random nucleotides. TCRdb re-analysed the 5' RACE reads in MiXCR, keeping a single row per CDR3 protein. The sample has roughly 2 million distinct CDR3 sequences; just under 50% are singletons. The sequencing input was blood. The clonotype was recovered from a middle-aged woman in good health. V is TRBV7-2 and J is TRBJ1-2, with D perhaps TRBD1 (6 bases). In DNA, the CDR3 is TGTGCCAGCAGCTTAGAAAGGGGGAGTTTCTATGGCTACACCTTC. Translation gives CASSLERGSFYGYTF. The full variable domain, rest sourced from reference TRBV7-2 and TRBJ1-2, is GAGVSQSPSNKVTEKGKDVELRCDPISGHTALYWYRQSLGQGLEFLIYFQGNSAPDKSGLPSDRFSAERTGGSVSTLTIQRTQQEDSAVYLCASSLERGSFYGYTFGSGTRLTVV.